This T cell receptor beta chain is drawn from a study of cytomegalovirus exposure and HLA in healthy donors. Notes on the study in general: HLA-A and HLA-B allele assignments for most subjects were reportedly predicted accurately using TCR beta sequences.

The CDR3 is 15 residues long. Per germline, CDR1 SGHDN and CDR2 FVKESK. With respect to this clone: The antigen is not known.

Researchers ran the PCR with 60 Vbeta and 13 Jbeta primers. Some clones are missing from TCRdb's copy, which holds only in-frame ones; the method was immunoSEQ multiplex PCR. The sample shows 150,000 to 200,000 clones, around two thirds of them seen only once. The chain recombines TRBV14 with TRBJ2-5; D ambiguous. The J call is doubtful: the DNA matches TRBJ2-7 better. The sequenced sample was PBMCs. The sequence derives from a man aged 25-40 years in good health and CMV-seropositive. CDR3 sequence: CASSKVTGIDYEQYF. Here the CDR3 DNA reads TGTGCCAGCAGCAAGGTGACGGGCATTGACTACGAGCAGTACTTC.